Following are 6 T cell receptor beta chains from one sample sequenced in a study of T cell responses to AZD1222 COVID-19 vaccine. Data came from immunoSEQ multiplex PCR; TCRdb stores just in-frame clones and leaves some out. The sample shows under 200,000 clones, roughly nine tenths of them seen only once. The sequenced sample was peripheral blood, obtained on day 0 of AZD1222 vaccination. These receptors were obtained from an adult in good health.

The CDR3 loop is CAISRSGGNTGELFF. DNA for the CDR3: TGTGCCATCAGCCGGAGCGGGGGGAACACCGGGGAGCTGTTTTTT. The J gene is TRBJ2-2, the V gene TRBV10-3; 8 nucleotides align to TRBD2. Unmatched junction bases numbered 4, after V lost 6 bases and J lost 1 base. Germline V gene sequence: CDR1 ENHRY, CDR2 SYGVKD. The CDR3 extends over 15 amino acids.

The chain has TRBV5-1 and TRBJ2-1; a weak D match, TRBD2 (5 bases). There are 15 residues in the CDR3. With 4 bases removed from V and 6 bases from J, the gap between germline ends came to 17 bases. CDR1 SGHRS and CDR2 YFSETQ come from the germline V gene. CDR3 nucleotides: TGCGCCAGCAGCCAAGAGGGCCCAGACTCCAATGAGCAGTTCTTC. Amino acid sequence: CASSQEGPDSNEQFF.

The V gene is TRBV6-5, the J gene TRBJ2-1; 12 nucleotides match TRBD2. The CDR3 is 14 residues long. In germline, CDR1 is MNHEY, CDR2 SVGAGI. Germline trimming cut 10 bases from V and 7 bases from J; bases unmatched to any gene: 8. CDR3 sequence (DNA): TGTGCCACCGCACTAGCGGGGGGCATAAATGAGCAGTTCTTC. It encodes CATALAGGINEQFF.

The gene calls are TRBV6-5 and TRBJ1-2; no clear D. Germline loops: CDR1 MNHEY, CDR2 SVGAGI. The CDR3 runs 12 residues. Deletions cut 7 bases from V and 8 bases from J, with 14 bases between. CDR3 sequence reads: CASTDLLEGYTF. The CDR3 DNA is TGTGCCAGCACGGACCTCCTAGAAGGCTACACCTTC.

The chain joins TRBV30 to TRBJ1-1, with a tentative D call TRBD1 (5 bases). Trimming left V 1 base short and J 5 bases short, with 17 bases between. The CDR3 extends over 15 amino acids. CDR1 is GTSNPN and CDR2 is SVGIG in the germline V gene (reference sequence). The CDR3 bases are TGTGCCTGGAGTGGAGTTGTGGGACGGAAGACTGAAGCTTTCTTT. This sequence encodes CAWSGVVGRKTEAFF.

The rearrangement links TRBV9 to TRBJ2-7; 9 bases match TRBD2. Germline assignment: CDR1 SGDLS and CDR2 YYNGEE. V was pared by 0 bases and J by 2 bases, with 3 bases of the junction left unmatched. The CDR3 contains 15 residues. DNA for the CDR3: TGTGCCAGCAGCGTAGGCGGGGGGGAGGCCTACGAGCAGTACTTC. Its translation: CASSVGGGEAYEQYF. Variable domain in full (rest from reference TRBV9 and TRBJ2-7): DSGVTQTPKHLITATGQRVTLRCSPRSGDLSVYWYQQSLDQGLQFLIQYYNGEERAKGNILERFSAQQFPDLHSELNLSSLELGDSALYFCASSVGGGEAYEQYFGPGTRLTVT.